The 10 T cell receptor beta chains below come from one sample, sequenced in a study of blood T cell repertoires in COVID-19. Method: immunoSEQ multiplex PCR; TCRdb's copy keeps in-frame clones and lacks some. The sample includes 60,000 or so clones, around 90% seen only once; the top ten take around a tenth. The sample comprised peripheral blood. The origin of the receptors is a human donor with acute or convalescent COVID-19. The donor label of this sample is uncertain.

Remarks on this clone: Other DNA sequences from this sample encode an identical CDR3 as well. This rearrangement joins TRBV2 to TRBJ1-1; D gene unclear. Germline assignment: CDR1 SNHLY and CDR2 FYNNEI. The germline V and J ends were trimmed by 2 bases and 1 base, with 8 bases remaining between them. This CDR3 contains 14 residues. The DNA for the CDR3 is TGTGCCAGCAGTGAAAACCGGGGGAACACTGAAGCTTTCTTT. This sequence encodes CASSENRGNTEAFF.

J is TRBJ1-1 and V is TRBV6-5; tentative D call: TRBD1 (6 bases). Germline loops: CDR1 MNHEY, CDR2 SVGAGI. The ends were cut back, 5 bases at V and 3 bases at J, with 13 bases in the middle. CDR3 length: 14 amino acids. The CDR3, as DNA: TGTGCCAGCAGTCCCCCAAACAGGGACACTGAAGCTTTCTTT. It encodes CASSPPNRDTEAFF.

The chain recombines TRBV18 with TRBJ1-1; 9 bases align to TRBD1. Looked up from germline, CDR1 is KGHSH and CDR2 is LQKENI. V lost 4 bases, J lost 8 bases, and 8 bases stayed unmatched. This CDR3 has 14 residues. The CDR3 DNA reads as TGTGCCAGCTCACTGGGTGGACAGGGGATAGAAGCTTTCTTT. Protein sequence: CASSLGGQGIEAFF.

The genes are TRBV2 and TRBJ1-1; 8 positions agree with TRBD1. The CDR3 loop spans 14 amino acids. Germline V lookup: CDR1 SNHLY, CDR2 FYNNEI. V dropped 4 bases and J dropped 5; count of bases not matched to a gene: 6. The CDR3 sequence: CASSGTGSMTEAFF. The CDR3 bases are TGTGCCAGCAGTGGGACAGGGTCCATGACTGAAGCTTTCTTT.

The genes are TRBV18 and TRBJ2-2; D possibly corresponds to TRBD2 (5 bases). CDR3 size: 14 residues. Germline loops: CDR1 KGHSH, CDR2 LQKENI. Trimming removed 3 bases from V and 3 bases from J, with 8 bases in between. CDR3 sequence (DNA): TGTGCCAGCTCACCGGACTCTTACACCGGGGAGCTGTTTTTT. Its protein product is CASSPDSYTGELFF.

The chain uses TRBV21-1 and TRBJ2-7; the DNA was not used to check the table's D call, TRBD1. TRBV21-1 is recorded as a pseudogene. This CDR3 has 16 amino acids. DNA for the CDR3: TGTGCCAGCAGCAGTGCCCGGGACAGGGGTTGGCACGAGCAGTACGTC. Translating gives CASSSARDRGWHEQYV.

The chain is built from TRBV3-1 (or the pseudogene TRBV3-2) and TRBJ1-3; the D gene is possibly TRBD1 (6 bases). The CDR3 has 17 amino acids. Between the trimmed V and J ends, which lost 1 base and 0 bases, there was a span of 13 bases. Germline loops: CDR1 LGHDT, CDR2 YNNKEL (reference sequence). CDR3: CASSQGWGPNSGNTIYF. The CDR3 nucleotides are TGTGCCAGCAGCCAAGGTTGGGGGCCCAACTCTGGAAACACCATATATTTT.

This sequence joins TRBV6-5 and TRBJ1-5; 9 nucleotides match TRBD1. This CDR3 comprises 15 residues. Trimming removed 4 bases from V and 4 bases from J; junction bases left unmatched: 5. Germline V lookup: CDR1 MNHEY, CDR2 SVGAGI. CDR3 protein: CASSSGQGYNQPQHF. In DNA form, the CDR3 reads TGTGCCAGCAGTTCGGGACAGGGCTATAATCAGCCCCAGCATTTT.

The gene calls are TRBV11-2 and TRBJ2-3, with D perhaps TRBD2 (6 bases). V was trimmed by 4 bases and J by 0 bases, leaving 14 bases between them. CDR3 size: 16 residues. The germline CDR1 and CDR2 sequences are SGHAT and FQNNGV. This chain's CDR3 is CASSSTAGSSTDTQYF. The CDR3 DNA reads TGTGCCAGCAGCTCCACCGCGGGGTCTAGCACAGATACGCAGTATTTT.

The CDR3 spells CASSPRGLGVTEAFF. Here the CDR3 DNA reads TGTGCCAGCAGCCCAAGGGGGCTTGGTGTCACTGAAGCTTTCTTT. The chain combines TRBV5-8 with TRBJ1-1; 7 nucleotides align to TRBD1. After removal of 4 bases from V and 4 bases from J, the junction contained 10 bases not matched to a gene. The CDR3 consists of 15 residues. CDR1 SGHTS and CDR2 YDEGEE come from the germline V gene.